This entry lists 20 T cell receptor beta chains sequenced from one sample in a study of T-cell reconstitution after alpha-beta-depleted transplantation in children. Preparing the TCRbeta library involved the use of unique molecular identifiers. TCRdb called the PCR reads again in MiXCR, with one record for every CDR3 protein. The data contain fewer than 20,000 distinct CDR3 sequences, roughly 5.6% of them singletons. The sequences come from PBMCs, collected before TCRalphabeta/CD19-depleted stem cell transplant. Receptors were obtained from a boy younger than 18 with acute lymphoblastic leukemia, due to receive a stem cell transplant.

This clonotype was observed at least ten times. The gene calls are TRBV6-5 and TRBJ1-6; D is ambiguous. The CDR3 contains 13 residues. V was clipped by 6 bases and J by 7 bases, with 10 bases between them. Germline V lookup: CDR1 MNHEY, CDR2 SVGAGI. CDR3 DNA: TGTGCCAGCAGCACCCAGCGGAATTCACCCCTCCACTTT. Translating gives CASSTQRNSPLHF.

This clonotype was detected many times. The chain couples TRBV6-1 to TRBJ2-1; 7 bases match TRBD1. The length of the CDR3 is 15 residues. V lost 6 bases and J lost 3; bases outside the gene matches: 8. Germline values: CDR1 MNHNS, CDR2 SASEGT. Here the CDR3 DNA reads TGTGCCAGCAGCCTCCGGCAGGGGGACTACAATGAGCAGTTCTTC. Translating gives CASSLRQGDYNEQFF.

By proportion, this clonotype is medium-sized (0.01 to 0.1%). Here the CDR3 DNA reads TGTGCCAGCAGTTTTGGGACCTACTATGGCTACACCTTC. It yields the protein CASSFGTYYGYTF. V gene TRBV7-9 combines with J gene TRBJ1-2; the D gene is possibly TRBD1 (5 bases). Germline V CDR1 and CDR2: SEHNR, FQNEAQ (reference sequence). Trimming took off 6 bases at V and 3 bases at J, with 11 bases between the two ends. The CDR3 consists of 13 residues. Looking up the rest from reference TRBV7-9 and TRBJ1-2 gives the full variable domain: DTGVSQNPRHKITKRGQNVTFRCDPISEHNRLYWYRQTLGQGPEFLTYFQNEAQLEKSRLLSDRFSAERPKGSFSTLEIQRTEQGDSAMYLCASSFGTYYGYTFGSGTRLTVV.

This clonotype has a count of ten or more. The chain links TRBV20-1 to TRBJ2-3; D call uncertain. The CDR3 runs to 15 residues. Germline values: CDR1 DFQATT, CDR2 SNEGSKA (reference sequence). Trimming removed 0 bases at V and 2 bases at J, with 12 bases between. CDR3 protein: CSARDPLTPTDTQYF. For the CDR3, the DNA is TGCAGTGCTAGAGATCCTCTTACCCCCACAGATACGCAGTATTTT.

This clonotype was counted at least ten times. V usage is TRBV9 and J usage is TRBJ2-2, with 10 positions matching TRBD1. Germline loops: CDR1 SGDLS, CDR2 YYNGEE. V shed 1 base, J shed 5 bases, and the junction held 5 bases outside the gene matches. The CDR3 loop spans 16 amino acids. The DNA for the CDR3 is TGTGCCAGCAGCGTACTGACAGGGGGCCCGACCGGGGAGCTGTTTTTT. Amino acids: CASSVLTGGPTGELFF.

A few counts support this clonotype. CDR3 sequence: CASNVRGLRRGNQPQHF. The CDR3 region has the DNA TGCGCCAGCAATGTCAGGGGGTTAAGGAGAGGCAATCAGCCCCAGCATTTT. V is TRBV10-1 and J is TRBJ1-5; 7 nucleotides match TRBD1. The CDR3 spans 17 residues. V shed 7 bases and J 2 bases; nucleotides not matched to a gene: 14. The germline V gene has CDR1 WNHNN and CDR2 SYGVQD (reference sequence).

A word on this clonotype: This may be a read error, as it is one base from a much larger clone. The CDR3 coding sequence is TGTGCCAGCGGCCCCGGACTAGATACCAATGAGCAGTTCTTC. This translates into CASGPGLDTNEQFF. The chain recombines TRBV5-5 with TRBJ2-1; 7 positions agree with TRBD2. This CDR3 is built from 14 residues. V was clipped by 7 bases and J by 6 bases; unmatched bases: 10. The V gene's germline CDR1 is SGHKS and CDR2 YYEKEE (reference sequence).

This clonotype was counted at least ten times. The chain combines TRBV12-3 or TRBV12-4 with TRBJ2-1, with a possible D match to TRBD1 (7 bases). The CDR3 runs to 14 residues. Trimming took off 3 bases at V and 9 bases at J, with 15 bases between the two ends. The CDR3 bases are TGTGCCAGCAGTTTCCGCGGAGGGGGCGCTGAGCAGTTCTTC. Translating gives CASSFRGGGAEQFF.

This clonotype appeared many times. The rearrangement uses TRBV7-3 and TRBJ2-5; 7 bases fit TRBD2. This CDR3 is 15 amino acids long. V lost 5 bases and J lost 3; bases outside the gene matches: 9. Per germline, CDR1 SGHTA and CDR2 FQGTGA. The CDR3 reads CASSPTGGIEETQYF. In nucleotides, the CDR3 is TGTGCCAGCAGCCCCACCGGGGGGATCGAAGAGACCCAGTACTTC.

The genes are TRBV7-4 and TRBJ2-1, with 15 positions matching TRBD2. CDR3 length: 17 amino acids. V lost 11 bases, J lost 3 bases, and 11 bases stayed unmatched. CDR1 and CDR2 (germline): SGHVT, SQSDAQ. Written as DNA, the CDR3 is TGTGCCTGCTGCGGGGGACTAGCGGGAGGAATCTACAATGAGCAGTTCTTC. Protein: CACCGGLAGGIYNEQFF.

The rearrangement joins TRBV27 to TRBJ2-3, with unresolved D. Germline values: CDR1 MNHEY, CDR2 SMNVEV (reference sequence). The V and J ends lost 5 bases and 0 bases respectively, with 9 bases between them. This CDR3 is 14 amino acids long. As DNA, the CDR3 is TGTGCCAGCAGTAAGGTTACTAGCACAGATACGCAGTATTTT. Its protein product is CASSKVTSTDTQYF.

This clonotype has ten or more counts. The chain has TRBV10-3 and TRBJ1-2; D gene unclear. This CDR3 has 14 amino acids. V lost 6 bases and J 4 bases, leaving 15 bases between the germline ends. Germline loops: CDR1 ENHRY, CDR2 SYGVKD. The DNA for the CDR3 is TGTGCCATCAGCCCGCTAGACCTGGGCTATGGCTACACCTTC. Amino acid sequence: CAISPLDLGYGYTF.

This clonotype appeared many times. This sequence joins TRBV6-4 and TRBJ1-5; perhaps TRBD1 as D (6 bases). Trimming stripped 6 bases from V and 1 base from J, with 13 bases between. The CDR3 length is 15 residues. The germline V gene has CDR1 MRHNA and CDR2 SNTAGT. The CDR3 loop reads CASSLIGGSNQPQHF. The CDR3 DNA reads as TGTGCCAGCAGCTTAATCGGGGGCAGCAATCAGCCCCAGCATTTT.

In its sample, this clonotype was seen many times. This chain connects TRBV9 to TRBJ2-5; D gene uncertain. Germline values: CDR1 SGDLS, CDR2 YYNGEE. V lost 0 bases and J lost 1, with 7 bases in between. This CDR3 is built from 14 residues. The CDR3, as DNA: TGTGCCAGCAGCGTAGCGCACAGCCAAGAGACCCAGTACTTC. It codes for CASSVAHSQETQYF.

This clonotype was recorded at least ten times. Written as DNA, the CDR3 is TGTGCCAGCAGCGTGACAGGGTCTAGCGGAACTTACAATGAGCAGTTCTTC. This encodes CASSVTGSSGTYNEQFF. The V gene is TRBV12-3 or TRBV12-4, the J gene TRBJ2-1, with D possibly being TRBD1 or TRBD2 (7 bases each). V was cut by 6 bases and J by 4 bases, with 22 bases left in between. This CDR3 comprises 17 residues.

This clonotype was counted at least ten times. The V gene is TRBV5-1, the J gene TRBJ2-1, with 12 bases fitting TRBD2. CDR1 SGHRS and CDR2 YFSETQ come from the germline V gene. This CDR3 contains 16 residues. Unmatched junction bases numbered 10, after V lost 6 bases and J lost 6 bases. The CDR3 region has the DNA TGCGCCAGCACCCACCTGACTAGCGGGAGATCCAATGAGCAGTTCTTC. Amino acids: CASTHLTSGRSNEQFF.

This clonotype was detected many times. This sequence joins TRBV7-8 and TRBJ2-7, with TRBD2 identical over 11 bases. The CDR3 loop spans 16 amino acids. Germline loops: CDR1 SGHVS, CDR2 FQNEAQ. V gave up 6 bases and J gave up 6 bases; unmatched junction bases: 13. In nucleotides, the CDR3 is TGTGCCAGCAGTTCCGCTGTAATAGCGGGGGGGACCGAGCAGTACTTC. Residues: CASSSAVIAGGTEQYF.

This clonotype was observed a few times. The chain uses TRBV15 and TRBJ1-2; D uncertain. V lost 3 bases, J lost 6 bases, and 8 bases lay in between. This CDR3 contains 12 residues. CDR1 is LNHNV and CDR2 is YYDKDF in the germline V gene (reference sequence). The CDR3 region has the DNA TGTGCCACCAGCAGGGCCAGAAATGGCTACACCTTC. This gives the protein CATSRARNGYTF.

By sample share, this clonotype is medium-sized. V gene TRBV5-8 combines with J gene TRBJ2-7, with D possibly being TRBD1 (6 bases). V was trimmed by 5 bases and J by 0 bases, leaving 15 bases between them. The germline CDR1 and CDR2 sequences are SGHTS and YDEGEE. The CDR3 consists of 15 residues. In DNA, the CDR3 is TGTGCCAGCAGTCCCGGGACATGGAGCTCCTACGAGCAGTACTTC. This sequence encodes CASSPGTWSSYEQYF.

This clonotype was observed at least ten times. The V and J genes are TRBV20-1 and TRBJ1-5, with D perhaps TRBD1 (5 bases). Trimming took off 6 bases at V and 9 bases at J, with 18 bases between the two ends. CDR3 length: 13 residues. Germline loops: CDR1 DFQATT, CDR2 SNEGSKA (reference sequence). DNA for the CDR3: TGCAGTGCCGGGGCGACATTGGGGCGGCCCCAGCATTTT. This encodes CSAGATLGRPQHF.